These 30 T cell receptor beta chains share one sample of origin, sequenced in a study of response to subunit inactivated influenza vaccine. TCRdb recomputed calls from the RT-PCR reads with MiXCR, one row per CDR3 protein. The sample includes 150,000 or so distinct CDR3 sequences, 9.5% to 12% of them seen just once. The sample was CD8+ T cells sorted from PBMCs, taken less than 30 months after vaccination. These receptors originate from a man aged 45-69 years who received an inactivated influenza vaccine.

V and J are TRBV6-2 or TRBV6-3 and TRBJ2-7, with D perhaps TRBD1 (6 bases). Looked up from germline, CDR1 is MNHEY and CDR2 is SVGEGT. The CDR3 runs to 14 residues. The V and J ends lost 5 bases and 4 bases respectively, with 15 bases between them. CDR3 nucleotides: TGTGCCAGCAGTCGCCGGAACAGGGTTTACGAGCAGTACTTC. This gives the protein CASSRRNRVYEQYF.

This chain links TRBV4-3 with TRBJ2-2; 9 bases are shared with TRBD1. The trim removed 8 bases at V and 7 bases at J, leaving 5 bases unmatched. This CDR3 region has 13 residues. Germline CDR1 is LGHNA and CDR2 is YSLEER. Written as DNA, the CDR3 is TGCGCCAGCCGGGACAGGGTGATCGGGGAGCTGTTTTTT. Translating gives CASRDRVIGELFF.

V is TRBV4-3 and J is TRBJ1-6; no clear D gene. The V end was cut by 1 base, the J end by 14 bases, with 15 bases between. Germline CDR1 LGHNA, CDR2 YSLEER. This CDR3 is 14 amino acids long. CDR3 loop: CASSQGDGPKALHF. The CDR3 DNA is TGCGCCAGCAGCCAAGGCGACGGACCCAAGGCCCTCCACTTT.

This clonotype showed up just a few times. Written as DNA, the CDR3 is TGCGCCAGCAGCCAAGTCAGGGAGGGACGAGAGACCCAGTACTTC. Residues: CASSQVREGRETQYF. The rearrangement uses TRBV4-1 and TRBJ2-5; 7 bases fit TRBD2. Germline CDR1 MGHRA, CDR2 YSYEKL. The CDR3 runs to 15 residues. The trim removed 1 base at V and 4 bases at J, leaving 6 bases unmatched.

The V and J genes are TRBV24-1 and TRBJ2-3; D is possibly TRBD1 (5 bases). Germline loops: CDR1 KGHDR, CDR2 SFDVKD. This CDR3 is 15 amino acids long. Trimming removed 2 bases at V and 3 bases at J, with 11 bases between. The CDR3 DNA is TGTGCCACCAGTGATTCAAGGGGTTGGACAGATACGCAGTATTTT. Its translation: CATSDSRGWTDTQYF.

V and J are TRBV5-6 and TRBJ2-3; D unresolved. V gave up 4 bases and J gave up 7 bases, with 13 bases separating them. CDR1 and CDR2 from the germline V gene are SGHDT and YYEEEE. The CDR3 runs 13 residues. The CDR3 reads CASSPDPAYTQYF. The CDR3 region has the DNA TGTGCCAGCAGCCCAGATCCTGCCTATACGCAGTATTTT.

This clonotype was observed a handful of times. The chain couples TRBV9 to TRBJ1-2; maybe TRBD1 (6 bases). The length of the CDR3 is 12 residues. The germline V gene encodes CDR1 SGDLS and CDR2 YYNGEE. V gave up 3 bases and J gave up 5 bases, with 8 bases separating them. The chain's CDR3 is CASSEGGYGYTF. The CDR3 DNA reads as TGTGCCAGCAGCGAGGGGGGATATGGCTACACCTTC.

This chain uses TRBV29-1 with TRBJ1-2, with TRBD1 matching over 7 bases. Trimming cost V 8 bases and J 7 bases; bases outside gene matches: 7. Germline values: CDR1 SQVTM, CDR2 ANQGSEA. CDR3 length: 11 residues. The CDR3 DNA follows: TGCAGCTTCTCTGACAGGGTTGGCTACACCTTC. It is translated as CSFSDRVGYTF.

This clonotype was observed a few times. The V gene is TRBV4-1, the J gene TRBJ2-2, with D hard to call. Germline CDR1 and CDR2: MGHRA and YSYEKL. This CDR3 is built from 13 residues. V shed 2 bases and J shed 4 bases, with 5 bases lying between them. The CDR3 sequence is CASSQTTTGELFF. Here the CDR3 DNA reads TGCGCCAGCAGCCAAACTACCACCGGGGAGCTGTTTTTT.

The V call is TRBV6-1, the J call TRBJ2-2, with D unresolved. The germline V gene encodes CDR1 MNHNS and CDR2 SASEGT. There are 15 residues in the CDR3. V was shortened by 0 bases and J by 4 bases, with 9 bases between the two germline ends. CDR3 bases: TGTGCCAGCAGTGAAGCTTTTAGACCCACCGGGGAGCTGTTTTTT. Translation gives CASSEAFRPTGELFF.

The chain couples TRBV4-3 to TRBJ1-6; D not resolved. CDR1 is LGHNA, CDR2 YSLEER, per germline. The germline V and J ends were trimmed by 1 base and 3 bases, with 10 bases remaining between them. The CDR3 runs 16 residues. CDR3 protein: CASSQVGSRYNSPLHF. The CDR3 region has the DNA TGCGCCAGCAGCCAAGTAGGAAGCCGCTATAATTCACCCCTCCACTTT.

The V call is TRBV15, the J call TRBJ2-5; 8 bases map to TRBD1. This CDR3 spans 14 amino acids. Germline trimming cut 5 bases from V and 5 bases from J; bases unmatched to any gene: 7. Germline V CDR1 and CDR2: LNHNV, YYDKDF (reference sequence). The CDR3 reads CATSPGQGEETQYF. The CDR3 coding sequence is TGTGCCACCAGCCCCGGACAGGGCGAGGAGACCCAGTACTTC. The entire variable domain, with the rest obtained from reference TRBV15 and TRBJ2-5, is as follows: DAMVIQNPRYQVTQFGKPVTLSCSQTLNHNVMYWYQQKSSQAPKLLFHYYDKDFNNEADTPDNFQSRRPNTSFCFLDIRSPGLGDTAMYLCATSPGQGEETQYFGPGTRLLVL.

This clonotype was found a few times. The V and J genes are TRBV5-4 and TRBJ2-6; TRBD2 might be the D (5 bases). The CDR3 contains 19 residues. Germline V gene lookup returns CDR1 SGHNT and CDR2 YYREEE (reference sequence). With 1 base removed from V and 5 bases from J, the gap between germline ends came to 22 bases. The CDR3 bases are TGTGCCAGCAGCTTGTACAGCGGTCGAGGCCCCGGGAGGGCCAACGTCCTGACTTTC. Amino acids: CASSLYSGRGPGRANVLTF.

The V gene is TRBV4-3, the J gene TRBJ2-2; D is unclear. The ends were cut back, 0 bases at V and 2 bases at J, with 10 bases in the middle. The CDR3 contains 16 residues. The germline gives CDR1 LGHNA, CDR2 YSLEER. As DNA, the CDR3 is TGCGCCAGCAGCCAAGATTGGGGTCTCAACACCGGGGAGCTGTTTTTT. Translated: CASSQDWGLNTGELFF.

This clonotype has only a few counts. The chain carries TRBV5-6 and TRBJ2-4; no reliable D call. Trimming shortened V by 3 bases and J by 0 bases, and 7 bases separated the two germline ends. The CDR3 covers 14 residues. The germline CDR1 and CDR2 sequences are SGHDT and YYEEEE. This chain's CDR3 is CASSSSLAKNIQYF. As DNA, the CDR3 is TGTGCCAGCAGCTCGTCCTTAGCCAAAAACATTCAGTACTTC.

This clonotype was observed a handful of times. This sequence joins TRBV29-1 and TRBJ2-1; perhaps TRBD1 as D (6 bases). The germline CDR1 and CDR2 sequences are SQVTM and ANQGSEA. The CDR3 loop spans 12 amino acids. The V end was cut by 6 bases, the J end by 10 bases, with 16 bases between. The CDR3 nucleotides are TGCAGCGTCCTACAGGGAAGCGAGGAGCAGTTCTTC. The encoded protein is CSVLQGSEEQFF.

The chain combines TRBV9 with TRBJ2-3; possible D gene TRBD1, 5 bases. Trimming stripped 4 bases from V and 2 bases from J, with 14 bases between. CDR3 length: 15 amino acids. CDR1 is SGDLS and CDR2 is YYNGEE in the germline V gene. The CDR3 here is CASSPEGVITDTQYF. The CDR3 DNA is TGTGCCAGCAGCCCAGAAGGGGTAATCACAGATACGCAGTATTTT.

The chain uses TRBV2 and TRBJ2-3; 8 bases align to TRBD2. The germline CDR1 and CDR2 sequences are SNHLY and FYNNEI. V lost 4 bases to trimming and J lost 1 base; unmatched junction nucleotides: 7. The CDR3 contains 16 residues. CDR3: CASSVLGLARTDTQYF. The CDR3 DNA sequence: TGTGCCAGCAGTGTCCTCGGACTAGCCCGCACAGATACGCAGTATTTT.

V is TRBV15 and J is TRBJ2-7; the D gene is possibly TRBD1 (6 bases). V dropped 6 bases and J dropped 6 bases, with 12 bases sitting between them. The CDR3 is 12 residues long. Germline CDR1 is LNHNV and CDR2 is YYDKDF (reference sequence). The CDR3 region has the DNA TGTGCCACCAGTGGGGGCTCGGGCGAGCAGTACTTC. It yields the protein CATSGGSGEQYF.

This clonotype was detected many times. This chain connects TRBV12-3 or TRBV12-4 to TRBJ2-7; perhaps TRBD2 as D (5 bases). The CDR3 length is 14 residues. Trimming removed 4 bases at V and 2 bases at J, with 12 bases between. The CDR3 loop is CASSYEGTTYEQYF. The CDR3, as DNA: TGTGCCAGCAGTTACGAGGGAACGACCTACGAGCAGTACTTC.

There are a few counts of this clonotype. The genes are TRBV27 and TRBJ2-7; TRBD1 aligns across 7 bases. The V gene end was trimmed by 7 bases and the J gene end by 4 bases; junction bases not matched to a gene: 13. The CDR3 consists of 15 residues. CDR1 is MNHEY, CDR2 SMNVEV, per germline (reference sequence). CDR3 sequence (DNA): TGTGCCAGCACACCAACAGGGGAAGGCGTTTACGAGCAGTACTTC. Amino acids: CASTPTGEGVYEQYF.

This clonotype was detected only a few times. This chain joins TRBV5-6 and TRBJ2-1; D possibly corresponds to TRBD1 (6 bases). V lost 2 bases and J lost 4, with 10 bases in between. The CDR3 runs 14 residues. The V gene's germline CDR1 is SGHDT and CDR2 YYEEEE. CDR3 bases: TGTGCCAGCAGCTTCTGGGACAAATACAATGAGCAGTTCTTC. This codes for CASSFWDKYNEQFF.

V is TRBV6-1 and J is TRBJ1-2, with 8 bases lining up with TRBD1. V trimming: 6 bases; J trimming: 0 bases; junction bases outside the gene matches: 3. The CDR3 is 14 amino acids. Germline-derived CDR1 and CDR2 are MNHNS and SASEGT. CDR3 coding DNA: TGTGCCAGCAGGACAGGGGATTCTAACTATGGCTACACCTTC. Residues: CASRTGDSNYGYTF.

This clonotype was seen at least ten times. The chain couples TRBV29-1 to TRBJ2-7, with D unclear. Germline V gives CDR1 SQVTM, CDR2 ANQGSEA. The CDR3 is 13 residues long. The V gene lost 1 base and the J gene lost 2 bases, with 9 bases spanning the gap. CDR3 loop: CSVEVRSTYEQYF. For the CDR3, the DNA is TGCAGCGTTGAAGTCAGGAGTACCTACGAGCAGTACTTC.

The chain employs TRBV30 and TRBJ2-1; tentative D call: TRBD2 (6 bases). The CDR3 loop spans 15 amino acids. Trimming pared 3 bases from V and 3 bases from J, leaving 15 bases between. The germline V gene has CDR1 GTSNPN and CDR2 SVGIG (reference sequence). CDR3 DNA sequence: TGTGCCTGGAGCGAAGCCGGGACTCACTACAATGAGCAGTTCTTC. Encoded protein: CAWSEAGTHYNEQFF.

This clonotype was seen a handful of times. The chain employs TRBV12-3 or TRBV12-4 and TRBJ2-1; D not certain. The CDR3 contains 14 residues. Trimming pared 1 base from V and 7 bases from J, leaving 11 bases between. Written as DNA, the CDR3 is TGTGCCAGCAGTTTAGAGTCGGGTAGGAATGAGCAGTTCTTC. Residues: CASSLESGRNEQFF.

This clonotype was seen only a few times. The V gene is TRBV10-3, the J gene TRBJ2-7; D perhaps matches TRBD2 (5 bases). V was clipped by 0 bases and J by 3 bases, with 24 bases between them. From germline, CDR1 is ENHRY and CDR2 SYGVKD. The CDR3 spans 19 residues. CDR3 in amino acids: CAISESAWGAAKPLYEQYF. The CDR3 DNA reads as TGTGCCATCAGTGAGTCGGCATGGGGAGCTGCTAAACCTCTCTACGAGCAGTACTTC.

There are a few counts of this clonotype. This chain joins TRBV15 and TRBJ2-4, with D possibly being TRBD2 (6 bases). The CDR3 is 18 amino acids. CDR1 is LNHNV, CDR2 YYDKDF, per germline (reference sequence). The V gene lost 2 bases and the J gene lost 3 bases, with 20 bases spanning the gap. Here the CDR3 DNA reads TGTGCCACCAGCAGACTGACCTTAGACACGGGGGTCAAAAACATTCAGTACTTC. Its protein is CATSRLTLDTGVKNIQYF.

The CDR3, as DNA: TGCGCCAGCAGCCCCGGGACAGGGCATTACAATGAGCAGTTCTTC. This sequence encodes CASSPGTGHYNEQFF. V usage is TRBV4-3 and J usage is TRBJ2-1; 9 bases agree with TRBD1. The CDR3 is 15 amino acids. Looked up from germline, CDR1 is LGHNA and CDR2 is YSLEER. The J segment lost 4 bases and the V segment lost 4 bases, leaving 5 bases of the junction unmatched.

A remark on this clonotype: Sequence at one end of the junction differs from germline and may be a read error. V gene TRBV9 combines with J gene TRBJ1-2; D is uncertain. CDR3 size: 9 residues. Germline V gene sequence: CDR1 SGDLS, CDR2 YYNGEE. CDR3 nucleotide sequence: TGTGCCAGCAGCGTTCCCGGGATATTC. This gives the protein CASSVPGIF.